Shown below are 10 T cell receptor beta chains from a single sample sequenced in a study of T cells in Graves' hyperthyroidism and ophthalmopathy. Regions amplified from RNA transcripts were the TCR beta CDR3 regions. Initially, a first-round RT-PCR of the TCR CDR3 employed the HTBI primer set. TCRdb re-called the multiplex PCR reads through MiXCR, storing one row per CDR3 protein. The sample records 500,000 to 600,000 distinct CDR3 sequences, about 43% being singletons. The sequencing input was peripheral blood or thyroid tissue (not recorded which). The receptors shown here come from a woman under 30 with Graves' hyperthyroidism.

The V call is TRBV7-3, the J call TRBJ2-7; D possibly corresponds to TRBD2 (6 bases). Trimming stripped 4 bases from V and 5 bases from J, with 15 bases between. This CDR3 comprises 14 residues. Germline V gives CDR1 SGHTA, CDR2 FQGTGA. CDR3 loop: CASSSLSGGDEQYF. Here the CDR3 DNA reads TGTGCCAGCAGCTCCTTAAGTGGCGGGGACGAGCAGTACTTC.

The table lists this clonotype with many counts. This chain links TRBV12-3 or TRBV12-4 with TRBJ2-7; 9 bases agree with TRBD2. With V trimmed by 5 bases and J by 0 bases, 8 bases remained unmatched. The CDR3 covers 16 residues. The CDR3 spells CASSPTLAGFSYEQYF. The CDR3 DNA follows: TGTGCCAGCAGTCCCACACTAGCGGGCTTCTCCTACGAGCAGTACTTC.

This clonotype has more than one count but fewer than ten. The V and J genes are TRBV10-2 and TRBJ2-7; D possibly matches TRBD1 or TRBD2 (5 bases each). This CDR3 region has 13 residues. Germline-derived CDR1 and CDR2 are WSHSY and SAAADI. With 7 bases removed from V and 0 bases from J, the gap between germline ends came to 10 bases. The chain's CDR3 is CASTWGSSYEQYF. CDR3 DNA: TGCGCCAGCACGTGGGGGTCCTCCTACGAGCAGTACTTC.

The V and J genes are TRBV6-1 and TRBJ2-6; unclear D gene. The germline V gene has CDR1 MNHNS and CDR2 SASEGT. V was clipped by 1 base and J by 0 bases, with 10 bases between them. The CDR3 contains 17 residues. The CDR3 DNA reads TGTGCCAGCAGTGAAGAGGGCGGCAGCTCTGGGGCCAACGTCCTGACTTTC. Translating it yields CASSEEGGSSGANVLTF.

The CDR3 region has the DNA TGTGCCAGCAGCATCTCAGGGGGTGAAAACATTCAGTACTTC. Amino acids: CASSISGGENIQYF. The rearrangement uses TRBV9 and TRBJ2-4; 7 bases map to TRBD1. Germline CDR1 is SGDLS and CDR2 is YYNGEE. V was pared by 4 bases and J by 5 bases, with 6 bases of the junction left unmatched. The CDR3 covers 14 residues.

The rearrangement uses TRBV12-3 or TRBV12-4 and TRBJ1-4, with D perhaps matching TRBD1 (5 bases). Deletions cut 5 bases from V and 8 bases from J, with 18 bases between. The CDR3 is 15 residues long. The CDR3 coding sequence is TGTGCCAGCAGTGGTCCCGGGCCCAAGGGGGAAAAACTGTTTTTT. This translates into CASSGPGPKGEKLFF.

This clonotype was recorded many times. This chain joins TRBV12-3 or TRBV12-4 and TRBJ2-7, with TRBD1 matching 9 bases. The CDR3 runs to 15 residues. The ends lost 2 bases at V and 2 bases at J; junction bases unmatched: 4. CDR3 sequence reads: CASSLTGGRAYEQYF. DNA for the CDR3: TGTGCCAGCAGTTTAACAGGGGGCCGCGCCTACGAGCAGTACTTC.

V gene TRBV9 combines with J gene TRBJ2-7; D remains unclear. Between the trimmed V and J ends, which lost 3 bases and 0 bases, there was a span of 10 bases. Germline V CDR1 and CDR2: SGDLS, YYNGEE. The CDR3 sequence is 14 residues long. CDR3 sequence reads: CASSASAGSYEQYF. The CDR3 coding sequence is TGTGCCAGCAGCGCATCCGCCGGCTCCTACGAGCAGTACTTC.

This sequence joins TRBV25-1 and TRBJ1-2, with 8 bases fitting TRBD1. V lost 4 bases, J lost 6 bases, and 13 bases stayed unmatched. This CDR3 region has 16 residues. Germline loops: CDR1 MGHDK, CDR2 SYGVNS. The CDR3 DNA reads as TGTGCCAGCAGTGCCTGGACAGGGCCAGCCTCCGATGGCTACACCTTC. Residues: CASSAWTGPASDGYTF.

V and J are TRBV6-5 and TRBJ2-3; 12 positions agree with TRBD1. Trimming took 5 bases from V and 2 from J; bases not matched to a gene: 2. Germline CDR1 reads MNHEY; CDR2 reads SVGAGI. This CDR3 is 15 amino acids long. CDR3 nucleotide sequence: TGTGCCAGCAGTCTGGGACAGGGGGCCACAGATACGCAGTATTTT. Protein: CASSLGQGATDTQYF.